This TCR beta chain was identified during a study of CD8+CD57+ T cells in acquired aplastic anemia. The TCR beta profiling, which covered VDJ combination and CDR3 sequence, was carried out using genomic DNA as the template. TCRdb re-derived calls from the reads in MiXCR, one entry per CDR3 protein. The table shows about 180,000 distinct CDR3 sequences, with roughly 50% occurring only once. The V gene lost 7 bases and the J gene lost 4 bases, with 13 bases spanning the gap. The CDR3 sequence is 13 residues long. CDR1 and CDR2 (germline): LNHDA, SQIVND (reference sequence). This clonotype was seen repeatedly, ten times or more. The patients chosen for sequencing had shown expansion of CD8+CD57+ cells (detected by flow cytometry).

The chain couples TRBV19 to TRBJ1-1; D gene uncertain. This clonotype originated in a human donor with aplastic anemia. Sequencing was performed on sorted CD4+, CD8+, or CD8+CD57+ T cells (not recorded which) from PBMCs. In DNA form, the CDR3 reads TGTGCCAGTAACCGGGTATTTGGCACTGAAGCTTTCTTT. This translates into CASNRVFGTEAFF.